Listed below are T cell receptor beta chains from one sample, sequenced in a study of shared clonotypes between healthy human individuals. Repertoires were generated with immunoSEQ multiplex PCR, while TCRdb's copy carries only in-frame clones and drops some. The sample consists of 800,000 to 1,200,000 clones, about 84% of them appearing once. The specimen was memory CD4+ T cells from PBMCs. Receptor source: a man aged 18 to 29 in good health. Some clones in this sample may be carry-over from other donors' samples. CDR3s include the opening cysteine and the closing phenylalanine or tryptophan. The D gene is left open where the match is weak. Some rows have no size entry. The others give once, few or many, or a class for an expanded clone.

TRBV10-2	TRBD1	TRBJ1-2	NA	TGCGCCAGCAGTGCCGGGACAGTGGGTGGCTACACCTTC	CASSAGTVGGYTF
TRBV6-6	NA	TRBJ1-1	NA	TGTGCCAGCAGTTTCACCGGGATCACGGCTTTCTTT	CASSFTGITAFF
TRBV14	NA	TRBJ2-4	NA	TGTGCCAGCAGCCAACTAGGGTTTGATGCGACCAAAAACATTCAGTACTTC	CASSQLGFDATKNIQYF
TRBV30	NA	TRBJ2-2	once	TGTGCCTGGACCCCAGGGAACACCGGGGAGCTGTTTTTT	CAWTPGNTGELFF
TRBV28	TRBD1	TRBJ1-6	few	TGTGCCAGCAGCCCACCGGGACAGCGTATCTCACCCCTCCACTTT	CASSPPGQRISPLHF
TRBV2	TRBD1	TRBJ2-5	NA	TGTGCCAGCAACGACAGGGGGGAGACCCAGTACTTC	CASNDRGETQYF
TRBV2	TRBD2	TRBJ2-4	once	TGTGCCGGGACTAGCGGGAGGGCCTGGTACTTC	CAGTSGRAWYF
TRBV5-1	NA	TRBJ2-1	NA	TGCGCCAGCATGGCACGGGCTAGCCGAAGCTCCTACAATGAGCAGTTCTTC	CASMARASRSSYNEQFF
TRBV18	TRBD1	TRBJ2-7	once	TGTGCCAGCTCACCTATCACCTCCGGGACAGGGTTGGGCGAGCAGTACTTC	CASSPITSGTGLGEQYF
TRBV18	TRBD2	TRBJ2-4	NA	TGTGCCAGCTCACCACCTCCTAGCGGGACGCCTATAGCCAAAAACATTCAGTACTTC	CASSPPPSGTPIAKNIQYF
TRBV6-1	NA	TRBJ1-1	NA	TGTGCCAGCAGTCAGAGAACAGGATTGAACACTGAAGCTTTCTTT	CASSQRTGLNTEAFF
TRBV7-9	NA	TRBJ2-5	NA	TGTGCCAGCAGCTCCCCCGGGGGCGTCGGGTACCAAGAGACCCAGTACTTC	CASSSPGGVGYQETQYF
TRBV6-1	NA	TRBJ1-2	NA	TGTGCCAGCAGTACCCCAACCGGGGGCAACTATGGCTACACCTTC	CASSTPTGGNYGYTF
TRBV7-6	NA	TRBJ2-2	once	TGTGCCAGCAGCGATTCACGGCACACCGGGGAGCTGTTTTTT	CASSDSRHTGELFF
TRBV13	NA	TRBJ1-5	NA	TGTGCCAGCAGCTTGTCGGGCAATCAGCCCCAGCATTTT	CASSLSGNQPQHF
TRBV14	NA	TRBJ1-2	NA	TGTGCCAGCAGCCAAGTGACAGGATGGAACTATGGCTACACCTTC	CASSQVTGWNYGYTF